The 6 T cell receptor beta chains given below trace back to one sample, sequenced in a study of siplizumab effects on memory and regulatory T cells. The data were produced by immunoSEQ multiplex PCR, yet TCRdb's version contains in-frame clones alone and is incomplete. The sample consists of fewer than 60,000 clones, nearly 95% of them appearing once. The sequenced material came from CD8+ T cells sorted from blood. Receptor source: a human donor in good health.

The chain uses TRBV11-2 and TRBJ2-7, with 10 bases fitting TRBD1. Trimming took 1 base from V and 5 from J; bases not matched to a gene: 8. The germline CDR1 and CDR2 sequences are SGHAT and FQNNGV. This CDR3 is 16 amino acids long. CDR3 DNA: TGTGCCAGCAGCTTAGTGGTGACAGGGGGCTATCACGAGCAGTACTTC. Residues: CASSLVVTGGYHEQYF.

V gene TRBV29-1 combines with J gene TRBJ2-7; 8 bases are shared with TRBD2. Germline V gene lookup returns CDR1 SQVTM and CDR2 ANQGSEA. V lost 3 bases, J lost 4 bases, and 20 bases stayed unmatched. The CDR3 loop spans 18 amino acids. In DNA form, the CDR3 reads TGCAGCGTTGAGGGGGACACCCTGGGGCTAGCGGGTGGTTACGAGCAGTACTTC. It specifies CSVEGDTLGLAGGYEQYF.

The chain links TRBV7-9 to TRBJ2-5; no clear D. The CDR3 loop spans 12 amino acids. Trimming removed 2 bases from V and 3 bases from J, with 4 bases in between. Per germline, CDR1 SEHNR and CDR2 FQNEAQ (reference sequence). The CDR3 DNA reads TGTGCCAGCAGCTTACGGGAAGAGACCCAGTACTTC. Translating gives CASSLREETQYF.

The chain is built from TRBV29-1 and TRBJ2-3; possibly TRBD1 or TRBD2 for D (5 bases each). Trimming removed 6 bases from V and 0 bases from J, with 10 bases in between. CDR3 length: 13 residues. Germline values: CDR1 SQVTM, CDR2 ANQGSEA. CDR3 DNA: TGCAGCGTGGGGACGTCTAGCACAGATACGCAGTATTTT. Its translation: CSVGTSSTDTQYF.

The chain couples TRBV6-5 to TRBJ2-2; 11 bases are shared with TRBD2. This CDR3 region has 15 residues. J was trimmed by 1 base and V by 6 bases; bases with no gene match: 1. The germline V gene has CDR1 MNHEY and CDR2 SVGAGI. CDR3 in amino acids: CASSGLAGNTGELFF. In DNA, the CDR3 is TGTGCCAGCAGCGGACTAGCGGGGAACACCGGGGAGCTGTTTTTT.

This chain joins TRBV7-9 and TRBJ2-7; D not certain. The CDR3 totals 13 residues. V lost 2 bases and J 2 bases, leaving 7 bases between the germline ends. In germline, CDR1 is SEHNR, CDR2 FQNEAQ (reference sequence). The CDR3 DNA reads as TGTGCCAGCAGCTTAACGGCGACCTACGAGCAGTACTTC. This gives the protein CASSLTATYEQYF.